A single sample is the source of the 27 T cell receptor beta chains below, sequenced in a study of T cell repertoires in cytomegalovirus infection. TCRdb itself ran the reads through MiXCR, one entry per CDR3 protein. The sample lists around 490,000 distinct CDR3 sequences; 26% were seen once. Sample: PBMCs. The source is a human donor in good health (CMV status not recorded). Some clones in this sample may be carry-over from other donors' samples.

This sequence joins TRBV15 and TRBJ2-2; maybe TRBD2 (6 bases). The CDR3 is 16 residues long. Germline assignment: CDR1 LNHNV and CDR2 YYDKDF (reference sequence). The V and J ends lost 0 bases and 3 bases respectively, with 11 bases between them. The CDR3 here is CATSRDTSHYTGELFF. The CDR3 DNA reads TGTGCCACCAGCAGAGATACTAGCCATTACACCGGGGAGCTGTTTTTT.

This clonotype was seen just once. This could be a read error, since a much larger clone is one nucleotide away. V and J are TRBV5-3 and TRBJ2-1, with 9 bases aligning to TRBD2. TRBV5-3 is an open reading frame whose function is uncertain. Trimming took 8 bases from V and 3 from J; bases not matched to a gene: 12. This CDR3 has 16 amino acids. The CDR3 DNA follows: TGTGCCAGCAGCCCCGGGGTAGCGGGAGTCTACAATGAGCAGTTCTTC. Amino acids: CASSPGVAGVYNEQFF.

This CDR3 reads CASSLIGLADSYEQYF. The CDR3 region has the DNA TGTGCCAGCAGTCTCATCGGACTAGCGGACTCCTACGAGCAGTACTTC. This chain joins TRBV12-3 or TRBV12-4 and TRBJ2-7, with 10 bases fitting TRBD2. This CDR3 region has 16 residues. V trimming: 5 bases; J trimming: 0 bases; junction bases outside the gene matches: 7.

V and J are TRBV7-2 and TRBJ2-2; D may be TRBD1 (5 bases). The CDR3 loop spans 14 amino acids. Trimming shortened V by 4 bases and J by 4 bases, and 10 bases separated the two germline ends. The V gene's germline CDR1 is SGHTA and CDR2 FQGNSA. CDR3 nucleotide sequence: TGTGCCAGCAGCTCACAGGCGAGCACCGGGGAGCTGTTTTTT. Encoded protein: CASSSQASTGELFF.

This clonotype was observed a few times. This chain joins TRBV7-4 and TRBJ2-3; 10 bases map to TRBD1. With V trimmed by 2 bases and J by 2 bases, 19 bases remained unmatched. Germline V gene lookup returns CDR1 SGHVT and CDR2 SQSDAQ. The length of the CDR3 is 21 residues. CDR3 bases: TGTGCCAGCAGCTTACCTCCGGCCGGGACAGGGGTCGTACCTAACACAGATACGCAGTATTTT. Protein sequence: CASSLPPAGTGVVPNTDTQYF.

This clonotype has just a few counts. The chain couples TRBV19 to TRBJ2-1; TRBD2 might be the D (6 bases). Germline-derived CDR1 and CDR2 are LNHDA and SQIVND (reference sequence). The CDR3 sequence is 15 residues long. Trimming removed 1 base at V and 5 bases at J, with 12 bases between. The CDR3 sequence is CASSIARDRDNEQFF. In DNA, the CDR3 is TGTGCCAGTAGTATAGCGCGGGATAGGGACAATGAGCAGTTCTTC.

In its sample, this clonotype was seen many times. DNA of the CDR3: TGTGCCAGCAGCTTAGGTCCGGTTACGAACACCGGGGAGCTGTTTTTT. This codes for CASSLGPVTNTGELFF. V is TRBV7-2 and J is TRBJ2-2; D uncertain. V was clipped by 1 base and J by 0 bases, with 9 bases between them. This CDR3 has 16 residues. Germline V gives CDR1 SGHTA, CDR2 FQGNSA.

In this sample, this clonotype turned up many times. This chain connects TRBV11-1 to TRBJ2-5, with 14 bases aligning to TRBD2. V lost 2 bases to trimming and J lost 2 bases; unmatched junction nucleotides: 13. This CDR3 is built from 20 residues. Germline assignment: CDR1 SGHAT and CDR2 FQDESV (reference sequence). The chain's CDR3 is CASSLWSPGTSGSTQETQYF. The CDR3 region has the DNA TGTGCCAGCAGCTTATGGTCTCCCGGGACTAGCGGGAGTACGCAAGAGACCCAGTACTTC.

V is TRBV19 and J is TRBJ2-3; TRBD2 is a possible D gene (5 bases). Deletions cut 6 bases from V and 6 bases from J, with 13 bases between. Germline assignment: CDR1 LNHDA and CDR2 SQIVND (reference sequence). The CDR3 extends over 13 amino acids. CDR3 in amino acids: CASSLARGDTQYF. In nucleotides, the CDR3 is TGTGCCAGTAGCTTAGCGCGCGGGGATACGCAGTATTTT.

The CDR3 DNA sequence: TGCGCCAGCAGCCAAGATCGGTTACGGGCGAAAGATGGCTACACCTTC. Its translation is CASSQDRLRAKDGYTF. V and J are TRBV4-3 and TRBJ1-2; D unresolved. V lost 0 bases to trimming and J lost 6 bases, with 17 bases between them. The CDR3 runs 16 residues. Germline loops: CDR1 LGHNA, CDR2 YSLEER.

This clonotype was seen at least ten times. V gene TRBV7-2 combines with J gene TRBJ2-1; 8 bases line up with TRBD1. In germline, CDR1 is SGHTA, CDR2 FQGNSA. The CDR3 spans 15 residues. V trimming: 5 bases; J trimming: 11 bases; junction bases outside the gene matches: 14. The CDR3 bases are TGTGCCAGCAGCACCCCAGGGGGCTTGGTTAGCAAGCAGTTCTTC. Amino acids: CASSTPGGLVSKQFF. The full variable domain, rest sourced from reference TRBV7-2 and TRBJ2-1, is GAGVSQSPSNKVTEKGKDVELRCDPISGHTALYWYRQSLGQGLEFLIYFQGNSAPDKSGLPSDRFSAERTGGSVSTLTIQRTQQEDSAVYLCASSTPGGLVSKQFFGPGTRLTVL.

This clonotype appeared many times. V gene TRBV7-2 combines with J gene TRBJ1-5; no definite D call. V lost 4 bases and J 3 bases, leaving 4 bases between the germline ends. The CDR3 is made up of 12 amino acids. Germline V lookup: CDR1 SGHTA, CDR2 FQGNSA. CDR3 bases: TGTGCCAGCAGCTGGCCCAATCAGCCCCAGCATTTT. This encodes CASSWPNQPQHF.

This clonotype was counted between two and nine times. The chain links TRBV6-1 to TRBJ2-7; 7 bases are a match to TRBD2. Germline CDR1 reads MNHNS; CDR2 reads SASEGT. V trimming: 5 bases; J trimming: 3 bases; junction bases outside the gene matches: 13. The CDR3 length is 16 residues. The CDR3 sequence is CASSYTQLATGYEQYF. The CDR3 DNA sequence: TGTGCCAGCAGTTATACCCAACTAGCGACGGGCTACGAGCAGTACTTC.

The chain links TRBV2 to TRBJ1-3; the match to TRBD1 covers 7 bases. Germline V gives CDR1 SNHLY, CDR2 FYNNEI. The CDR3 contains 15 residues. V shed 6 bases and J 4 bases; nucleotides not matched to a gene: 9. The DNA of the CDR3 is TGTGCCAGCAGAAGTAGGGGGCCTTCGGGAAACACCATATATTTT. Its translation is CASRSRGPSGNTIYF.

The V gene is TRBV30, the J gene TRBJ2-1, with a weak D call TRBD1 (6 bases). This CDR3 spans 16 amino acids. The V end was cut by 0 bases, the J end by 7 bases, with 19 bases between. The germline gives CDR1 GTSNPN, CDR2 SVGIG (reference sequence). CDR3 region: CAWSVLGGASGNEQFF. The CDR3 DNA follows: TGTGCCTGGAGTGTACTTGGGGGCGCTTCTGGAAATGAGCAGTTCTTC.

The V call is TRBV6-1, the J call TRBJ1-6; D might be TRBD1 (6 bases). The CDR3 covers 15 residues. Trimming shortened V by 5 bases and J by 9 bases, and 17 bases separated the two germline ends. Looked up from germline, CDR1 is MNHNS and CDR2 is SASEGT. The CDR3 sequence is CASSFNRDAGSPLHF. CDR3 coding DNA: TGTGCCAGCAGTTTTAACAGGGATGCTGGTTCACCCCTCCACTTT.

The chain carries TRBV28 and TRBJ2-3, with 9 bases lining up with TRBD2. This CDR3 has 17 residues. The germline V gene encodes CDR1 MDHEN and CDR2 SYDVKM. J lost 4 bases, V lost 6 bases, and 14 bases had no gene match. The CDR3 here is CASSGVIAGVGADTQYF. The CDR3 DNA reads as TGTGCCAGCAGCGGAGTAATAGCGGGAGTCGGCGCAGATACGCAGTATTTT.

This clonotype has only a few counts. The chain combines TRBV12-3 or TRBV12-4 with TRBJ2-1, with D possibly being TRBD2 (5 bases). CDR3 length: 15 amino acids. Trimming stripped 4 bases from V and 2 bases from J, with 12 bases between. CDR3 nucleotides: TGTGCCAGCAGTTCACTAGTCCTCACCTACAATGAGCAGTTCTTC. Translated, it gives CASSSLVLTYNEQFF.

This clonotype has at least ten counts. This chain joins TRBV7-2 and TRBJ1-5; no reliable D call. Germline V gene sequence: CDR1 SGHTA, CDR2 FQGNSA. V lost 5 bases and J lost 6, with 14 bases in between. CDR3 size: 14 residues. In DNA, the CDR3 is TGTGCCAGCAGCCGAAATCCATCCGGTCAGCCCCAGCATTTT. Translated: CASSRNPSGQPQHF.

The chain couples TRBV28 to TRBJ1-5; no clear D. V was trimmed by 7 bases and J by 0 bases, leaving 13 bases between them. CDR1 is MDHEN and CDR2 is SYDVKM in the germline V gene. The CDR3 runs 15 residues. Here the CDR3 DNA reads TGTGCCAGCACTCAAGGATCGTATAGCAATCAGCCCCAGCATTTT. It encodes CASTQGSYSNQPQHF.

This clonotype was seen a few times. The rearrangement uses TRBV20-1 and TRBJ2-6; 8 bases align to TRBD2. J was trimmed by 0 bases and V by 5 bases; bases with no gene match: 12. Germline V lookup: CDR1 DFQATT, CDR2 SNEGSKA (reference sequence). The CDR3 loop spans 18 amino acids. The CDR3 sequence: CSAFSGLASNSGANVLTF. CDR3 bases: TGCAGTGCTTTTTCTGGACTAGCCTCTAACTCTGGGGCCAACGTCCTGACTTTC.

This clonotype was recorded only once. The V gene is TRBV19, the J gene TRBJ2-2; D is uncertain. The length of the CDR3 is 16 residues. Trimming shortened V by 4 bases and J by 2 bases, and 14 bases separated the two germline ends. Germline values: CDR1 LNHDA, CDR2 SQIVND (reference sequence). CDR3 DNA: TGTGCCAGTAGTAATATGGGCAGGTCAAACACCGGGGAGCTGTTTTTT. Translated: CASSNMGRSNTGELFF.

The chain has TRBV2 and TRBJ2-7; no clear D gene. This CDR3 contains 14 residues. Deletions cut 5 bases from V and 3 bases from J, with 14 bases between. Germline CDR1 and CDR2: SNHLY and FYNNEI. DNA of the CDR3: TGTGCCAGCAGTAGATATGGTTTCGGCTACGAGCAGTACTTC. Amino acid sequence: CASSRYGFGYEQYF.

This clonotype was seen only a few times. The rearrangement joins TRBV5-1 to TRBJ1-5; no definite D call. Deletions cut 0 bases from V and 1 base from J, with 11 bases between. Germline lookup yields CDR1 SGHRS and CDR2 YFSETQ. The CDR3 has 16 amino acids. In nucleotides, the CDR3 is TGCGCCAGCAGCTTGGGGGAGGGAGACAGCAATCAGCCCCAGCATTTT. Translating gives CASSLGEGDSNQPQHF. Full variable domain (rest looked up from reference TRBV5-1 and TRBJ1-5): KAGVTQTPRYLIKTRGQQVTLSCSPISGHRSVSWYQQTPGQGLQFLFEYFSETQRNKGNFPGRFSGRQFSNSRSEMNVSTLELGDSALYLCASSLGEGDSNQPQHFGDGTRLSIL.

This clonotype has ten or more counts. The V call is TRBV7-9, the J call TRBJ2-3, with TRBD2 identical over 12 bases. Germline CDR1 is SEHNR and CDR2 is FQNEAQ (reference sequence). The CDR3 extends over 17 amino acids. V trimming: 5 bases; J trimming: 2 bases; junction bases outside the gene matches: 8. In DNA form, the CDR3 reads TGTGCCAGCAGCCTGGGGACTAGCGGGCACATCACAGATACGCAGTATTTT. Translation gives CASSLGTSGHITDTQYF.

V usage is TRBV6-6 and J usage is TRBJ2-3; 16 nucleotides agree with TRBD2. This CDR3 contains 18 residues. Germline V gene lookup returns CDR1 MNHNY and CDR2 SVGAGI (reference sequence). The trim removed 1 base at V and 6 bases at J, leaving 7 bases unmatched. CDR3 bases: TGTGCCAGCAGTTACTTTCCCGGGACTAGCGGGAGGGGGGATACGCAGTATTTT. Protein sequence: CASSYFPGTSGRGDTQYF.

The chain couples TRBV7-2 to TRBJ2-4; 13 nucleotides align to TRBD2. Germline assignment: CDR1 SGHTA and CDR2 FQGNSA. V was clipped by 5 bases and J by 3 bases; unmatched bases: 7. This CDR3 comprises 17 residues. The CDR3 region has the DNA TGTGCCAGCAGCGAAACTAGCGGGAGGGTTGGCAAAAACATTCAGTACTTC. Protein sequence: CASSETSGRVGKNIQYF. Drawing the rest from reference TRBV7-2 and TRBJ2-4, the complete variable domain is GAGVSQSPSNKVTEKGKDVELRCDPISGHTALYWYRQSLGQGLEFLIYFQGNSAPDKSGLPSDRFSAERTGGSVSTLTIQRTQQEDSAVYLCASSETSGRVGKNIQYFGAGTRLSVL.